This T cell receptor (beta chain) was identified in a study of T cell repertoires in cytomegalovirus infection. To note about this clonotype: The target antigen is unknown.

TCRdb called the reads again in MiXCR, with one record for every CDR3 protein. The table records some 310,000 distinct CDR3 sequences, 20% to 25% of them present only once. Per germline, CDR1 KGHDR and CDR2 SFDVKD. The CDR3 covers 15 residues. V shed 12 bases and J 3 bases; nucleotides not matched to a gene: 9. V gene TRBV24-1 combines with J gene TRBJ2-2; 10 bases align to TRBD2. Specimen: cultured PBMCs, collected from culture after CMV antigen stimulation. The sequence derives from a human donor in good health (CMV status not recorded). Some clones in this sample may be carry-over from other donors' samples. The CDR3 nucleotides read TGTGCCGGATCTAGCGGGAGAAGGGACACCGGGGAGCTGTTTTTT. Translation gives CAGSSGRRDTGELFF.